Each of the 5 T cell receptor beta chains below was sequenced from the same sample in a study of blood T cell repertoires in COVID-19 (dated by TCRdb to the early 2020s). The library was prepared using the immunoSEQ multiplex PCR assay. The table comes from immuneACCESS by way of TCRdb, which keeps in-frame sequences with V and J called. Part of the clones is missing from these tables; in studies checked, under half for an unresolved V gene and the rest for unknown reasons. This sample has tens of thousands of clones in its table, and roughly 84% of those were observed once. About 13% of the sample is taken by the ten largest. Sequenced material: peripheral blood. These TCRs come from an older woman in a cohort sampled during active COVID-19.

The chain couples TRBV28 to TRBJ2-7; 8 positions match TRBD1. Germline trimming cut 7 bases from V and 4 bases from J; bases unmatched to any gene: 9. Looked up from germline, CDR1 is MDHEN and CDR2 is SYDVKM. This CDR3 contains 14 residues. CDR3 coding DNA: TGTGCCAGCACACCGGGACAGGAGTGGTACGAGCAGTACTTC. Its translation is CASTPGQEWYEQYF.

The chain carries TRBV3-1 (or the pseudogene TRBV3-2) and TRBJ2-1; 8 nucleotides align to TRBD2. Germline V CDR1 and CDR2: LGHDT, YNNKEL (reference sequence). The CDR3 is made up of 15 amino acids. V was pared by 1 base and J by 3 bases, with 2 bases of the junction left unmatched. In DNA form, the CDR3 reads TGTGCCAGCAGCCAAGCGGGAGGGCGCTACAATGAGCAGTTCTTC. Amino acid sequence: CASSQAGGRYNEQFF.

This clone turned up a few times. The chain employs TRBV19 and TRBJ2-1; 8 bases align to TRBD2. Losses at the gene ends were 6 bases for V and 4 bases for J; bases not matched to a gene: 11. Germline lookup yields CDR1 LNHDA and CDR2 SQIVND (reference sequence). CDR3 length: 16 residues. CDR3 in amino acids: CASSHRAGGTYNEQFF. Here the CDR3 DNA reads TGTGCCAGTAGCCACCGGGCGGGAGGTACTTACAATGAGCAGTTCTTC.

V is TRBV4-2 and J is TRBJ2-1; TRBD2 might be the D (5 bases). Trimming took off 0 bases at V and 8 bases at J, with 14 bases between the two ends. The germline gives CDR1 LGHNA, CDR2 YNFKEQ. This CDR3 contains 15 residues. The CDR3 DNA is TGTGCCAGCAGCCAAGAAGAGTCCCCGCGGGATGAGCAGTTCTTC. As protein: CASSQEESPRDEQFF.

V usage is TRBV21-1 and J usage is TRBJ2-7; TRBD2 is the table's D call, not checked against the DNA. TRBV21-1 is annotated as a pseudogene. This CDR3 has 16 amino acids. CDR3 nucleotide sequence: TGTGCCAGCAGCAAGGCCCCGCGTGCGGGAAGATGCGAGCAGTACTTC. Encoded protein: CASSKAPRAGRCEQYF.